The entry that follows covers one T cell receptor beta chain sequence. What it binds is not known. This CDR3 contains 17 residues. The germline gives CDR1 LNHNV, CDR2 YYDKDF (reference sequence). Trimming at V came to 3 bases and at J to 0 bases, leaving 6 bases not matched to a gene. The investigators split CD4+ cells into a CD45RA+ naive subset and a CD45RA-negative memory subset. Sequencing used immunoSEQ multiplex PCR; TCRdb keeps in-frame clones, though not all of them. The sample contains hundreds of thousands of clones, 72% of which appear only once. This specimen belongs to a study of shared clonotypes between healthy human individuals. The study's findings and limits: Memory subsets had estimated richness that was generally smaller than that of naive subsets.

The chain joins TRBV15 to TRBJ2-3; 10 nucleotides agree with TRBD2. This receptor was obtained from a woman aged 25 to 39 in good health. The sequencing input was memory CD4+ T cells sorted from blood. Subset reported: CD45RA-negative fraction. CDR3 region: CATSRKLAGTSTDTQYF. CDR3 nucleotide sequence: TGTGCCACCAGCAGGAAACTAGCGGGAACTAGCACAGATACGCAGTATTTT. Variable domain in full (rest from reference TRBV15 and TRBJ2-3): DAMVIQNPRYQVTQFGKPVTLSCSQTLNHNVMYWYQQKSSQAPKLLFHYYDKDFNNEADTPDNFQSRRPNTSFCFLDIRSPGLGDTAMYLCATSRKLAGTSTDTQYFGPGTRLTVL.